This TCR beta chain was observed in a study of tumor-infiltrating lymphocytes in localized non-small cell lung cancer. The germline V gene encodes CDR1 MNHEY and CDR2 SMNVEV (reference sequence). V was trimmed by 9 bases and J by 4 bases, leaving 22 bases between them. The CDR3 totals 15 residues. About this clone itself: The antigen is undetermined. Other DNA sequences from this sample encode an identical CDR3 as well.

Regarding the study as a whole: Immunotypes IM1 and IM2 had similar TCR-derived T-cell fractions.

Clones were sequenced by immunoSEQ multiplex PCR, and TCRdb holds only the in-frame ones, with some missing. The repertoire has more than 20,000 clones, around 67% of them found once; the top ten carry 6.3%. The receptor comes from a human donor with non-small cell lung cancer. Specimen: lung tumor tissue. The rearrangement links TRBV27 to TRBJ2-7, with D possibly matching TRBD2 (6 bases). The DNA for the CDR3 is TGTGCCAGTAGTCCCCTACCGGGAGAAGGTTACGAGCAGTACTTC. Translating it yields CASSPLPGEGYEQYF.